Given below is one TCR beta chain in context. The antigen remains undetermined. The germline V and J ends were trimmed by 8 bases and 1 base, with 8 bases remaining between them. Looked up from germline, CDR1 is SGHAT and CDR2 is FQNNGV. CDR3 length equals 12 residues. The sample is drawn from a study of OX40 agonist ivuxolimab in advanced cancers. Study results and caveats: Certain nonresponders additionally had low normalized T-cell clonal expansion. The mean number of expanded clones was higher in CD8+ T cells than in CD4+.

The method was immunoSEQ multiplex PCR; TCRdb's version includes in-frame clones alone and lacks a portion of them. The sample has fewer than 130,000 clones, about nine tenths seen once; the top ten hold around 0.27%. The sequence derives from an adult with an advanced solid tumor such as melanoma, head and neck, liver or kidney cancer. J is TRBJ1-2 and V is TRBV11-2; D not certain. The sequencing here drew on CD4+ or CD8+ T cells sorted from blood, taken in a trial of the OX40 agonist ivuxolimab. CDR3 nucleotide sequence: TGTGCCAGCCAAGACCTTAACTATGGCTACACCTTC. As protein: CASQDLNYGYTF. Based on the CDR3 plus reference TRBV11-2 and TRBJ1-2, the full variable domain is EAGVAQSPRYKIIEKRQSVAFWCNPISGHATLYWYQQILGQGPKLLIQFQNNGVVDDSQLPKDRFSAERLKGVDSTLKIQPAKLEDSAVYLCASQDLNYGYTFGSGTRLTVV.